This T cell receptor beta chain was recovered during a study of tumor and adjacent non-tumor tissue in lung cancer. With regard to this clonotype: A junction boundary mismatches the germline segment, possibly from a read error.

RNA was extracted from bulk tissue without any cell sorting. The normal lung tissue was taken more than 3 cm from the tumor edge. A modified ARM-PCR protocol with three rounds of nested PCR amplified TCRbeta. TCRdb analysed the multiplex PCR reads with MiXCR anew, one entry per CDR3 protein. The sample records roughly 82,000 distinct CDR3 sequences, 65% to 80% being singletons. There are 14 residues in the CDR3. Germline V gene sequence: CDR1 SGHAT, CDR2 FQNNGV. The clonotype was recovered from a woman aged 45-65 years with non-small cell lung cancer. Sequencing was carried out using distant non-tumor lung tissue. This chain joins TRBV11-2 and TRBJ2-1; unclear D gene. CDR3 in amino acids: CGSSFGSVDNEQFF. The CDR3 DNA reads as TGTGGCAGCAGCTTTGGCAGTGTCGACAATGAGCAGTTTTTC.